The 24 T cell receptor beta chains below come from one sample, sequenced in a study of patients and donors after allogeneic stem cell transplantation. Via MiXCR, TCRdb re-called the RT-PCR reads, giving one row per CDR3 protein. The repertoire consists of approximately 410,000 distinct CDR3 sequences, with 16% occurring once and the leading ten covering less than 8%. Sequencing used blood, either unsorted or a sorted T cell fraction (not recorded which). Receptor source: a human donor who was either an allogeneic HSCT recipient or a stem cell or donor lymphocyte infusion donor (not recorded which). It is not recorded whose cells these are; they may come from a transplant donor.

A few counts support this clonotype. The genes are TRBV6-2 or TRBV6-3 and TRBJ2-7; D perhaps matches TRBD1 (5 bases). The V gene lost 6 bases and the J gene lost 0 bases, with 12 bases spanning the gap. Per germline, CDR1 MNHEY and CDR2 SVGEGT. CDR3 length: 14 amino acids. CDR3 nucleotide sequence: TGTGCCAGCAGGACTTTTACAGGCTCCTACGAGCAGTACTTC. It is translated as CASRTFTGSYEQYF.

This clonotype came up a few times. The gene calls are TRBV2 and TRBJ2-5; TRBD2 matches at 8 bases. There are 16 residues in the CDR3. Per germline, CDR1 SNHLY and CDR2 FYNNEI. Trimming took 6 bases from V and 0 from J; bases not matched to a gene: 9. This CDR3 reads CASRGTRAQNQETQYF. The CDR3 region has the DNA TGTGCCAGCAGGGGGACTAGGGCACAAAACCAAGAGACCCAGTACTTC. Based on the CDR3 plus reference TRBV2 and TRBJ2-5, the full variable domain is EPEVTQTPSHQVTQMGQEVILRCVPISNHLYFYWYRQILGQKVEFLVSFYNNEISEKSEIFDDQFSVERPDGSNFTLKIRSTKLEDSAMYFCASRGTRAQNQETQYFGPGTRLLVL.

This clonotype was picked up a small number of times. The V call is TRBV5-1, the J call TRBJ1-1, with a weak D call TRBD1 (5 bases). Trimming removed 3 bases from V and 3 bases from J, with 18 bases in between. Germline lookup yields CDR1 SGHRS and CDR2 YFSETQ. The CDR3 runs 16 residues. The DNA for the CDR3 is TGCGCCAGCAGCTCGGGGTTGGCAGGGCGGGACACTGAAGCTTTCTTT. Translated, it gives CASSSGLAGRDTEAFF.

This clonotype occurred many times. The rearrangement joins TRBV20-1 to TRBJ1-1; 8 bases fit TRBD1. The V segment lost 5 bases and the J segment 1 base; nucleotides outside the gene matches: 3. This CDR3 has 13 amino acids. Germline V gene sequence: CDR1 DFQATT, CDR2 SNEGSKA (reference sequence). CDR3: CSAWTGRNTEAFF. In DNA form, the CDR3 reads TGCAGTGCTTGGACAGGGCGGAACACTGAAGCTTTCTTT.

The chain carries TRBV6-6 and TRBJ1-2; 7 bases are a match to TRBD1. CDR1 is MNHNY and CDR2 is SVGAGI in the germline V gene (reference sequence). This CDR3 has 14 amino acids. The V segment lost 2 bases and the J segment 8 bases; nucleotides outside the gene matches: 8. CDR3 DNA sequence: TGTGCCAGCAGTTACGGGGGGGACAGATCGGGCTACACCTTC. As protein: CASSYGGDRSGYTF.

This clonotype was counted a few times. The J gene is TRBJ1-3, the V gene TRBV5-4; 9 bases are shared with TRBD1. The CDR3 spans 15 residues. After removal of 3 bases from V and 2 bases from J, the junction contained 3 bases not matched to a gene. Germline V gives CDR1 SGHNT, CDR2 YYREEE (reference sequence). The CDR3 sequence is CASSSRQGAGNTIYF. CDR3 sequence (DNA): TGTGCCAGCAGCTCAAGACAGGGGGCTGGAAACACCATATATTTT.

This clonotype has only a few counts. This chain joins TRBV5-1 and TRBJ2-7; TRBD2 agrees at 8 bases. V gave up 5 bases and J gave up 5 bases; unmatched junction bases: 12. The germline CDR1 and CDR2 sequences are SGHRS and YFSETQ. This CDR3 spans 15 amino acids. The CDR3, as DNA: TGCGCCAGCAGGTTCTCAGCGGGAGAGGGAAACGAGCAGTACTTC. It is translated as CASRFSAGEGNEQYF.

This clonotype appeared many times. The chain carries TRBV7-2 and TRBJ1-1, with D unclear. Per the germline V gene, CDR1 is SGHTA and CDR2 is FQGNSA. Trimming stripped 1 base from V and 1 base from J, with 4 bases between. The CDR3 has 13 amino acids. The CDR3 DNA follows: TGTGCCAGCAGCTTAGGAGCGAACACTGAAGCTTTCTTT. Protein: CASSLGANTEAFF. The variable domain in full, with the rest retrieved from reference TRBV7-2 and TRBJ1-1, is GAGVSQSPSNKVTEKGKDVELRCDPISGHTALYWYRQSLGQGLEFLIYFQGNSAPDKSGLPSDRFSAERTGGSVSTLTIQRTQQEDSAVYLCASSLGANTEAFFGQGTRLTVV.

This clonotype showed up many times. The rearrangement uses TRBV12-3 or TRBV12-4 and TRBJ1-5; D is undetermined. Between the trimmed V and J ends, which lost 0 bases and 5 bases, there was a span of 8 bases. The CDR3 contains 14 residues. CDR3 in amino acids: CASSLAVPYQPQHF. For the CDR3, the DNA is TGTGCCAGCAGTTTAGCTGTGCCCTATCAGCCCCAGCATTTT.

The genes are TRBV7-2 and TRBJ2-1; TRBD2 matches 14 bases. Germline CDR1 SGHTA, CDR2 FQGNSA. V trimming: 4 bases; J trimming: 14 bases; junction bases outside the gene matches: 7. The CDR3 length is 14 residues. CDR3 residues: CASSSGLAGELKFF. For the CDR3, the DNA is TGTGCCAGCAGCTCGGGACTAGCGGGAGAGTTAAAGTTCTTC.

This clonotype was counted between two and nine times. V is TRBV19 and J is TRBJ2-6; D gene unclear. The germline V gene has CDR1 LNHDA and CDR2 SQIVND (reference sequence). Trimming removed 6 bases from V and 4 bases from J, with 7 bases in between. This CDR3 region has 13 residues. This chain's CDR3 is CASRTSGANVLTF. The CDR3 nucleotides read TGTGCCAGTAGGACCAGCGGGGCCAACGTCCTGACTTTC.

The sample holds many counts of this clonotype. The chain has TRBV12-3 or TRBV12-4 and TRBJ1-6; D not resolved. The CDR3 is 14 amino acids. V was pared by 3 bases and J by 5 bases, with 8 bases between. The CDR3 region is CASSFWGNNSPLHF. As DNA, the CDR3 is TGTGCCAGCAGTTTTTGGGGTAATAATTCACCCCTCCACTTT.

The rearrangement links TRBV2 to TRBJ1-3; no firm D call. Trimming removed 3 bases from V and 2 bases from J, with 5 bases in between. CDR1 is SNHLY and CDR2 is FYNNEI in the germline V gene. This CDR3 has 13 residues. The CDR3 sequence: CASSERTGNTIYF. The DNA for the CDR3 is TGTGCCAGCAGTGAGCGGACTGGAAACACCATATATTTT.

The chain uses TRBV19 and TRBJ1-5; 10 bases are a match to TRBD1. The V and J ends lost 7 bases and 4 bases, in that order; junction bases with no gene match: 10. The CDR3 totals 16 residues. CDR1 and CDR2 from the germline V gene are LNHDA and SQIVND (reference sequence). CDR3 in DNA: TGTGCCAGTACCCTCCTAGCGGGACAGGGGAATCAGCCCCAGCATTTT. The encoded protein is CASTLLAGQGNQPQHF.

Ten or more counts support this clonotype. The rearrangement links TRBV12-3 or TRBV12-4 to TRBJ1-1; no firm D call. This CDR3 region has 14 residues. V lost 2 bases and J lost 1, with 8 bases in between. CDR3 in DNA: TGTGCCAGCAGTTTACGGCAGAAGAACACTGAAGCTTTCTTT. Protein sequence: CASSLRQKNTEAFF.

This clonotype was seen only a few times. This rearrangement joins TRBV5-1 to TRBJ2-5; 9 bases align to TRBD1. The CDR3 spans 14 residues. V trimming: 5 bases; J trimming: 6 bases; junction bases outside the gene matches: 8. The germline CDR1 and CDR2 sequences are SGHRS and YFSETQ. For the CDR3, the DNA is TGCGCCAGCAGGGGGGGACAGGGCACACAGACCCAGTACTTC. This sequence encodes CASRGGQGTQTQYF.

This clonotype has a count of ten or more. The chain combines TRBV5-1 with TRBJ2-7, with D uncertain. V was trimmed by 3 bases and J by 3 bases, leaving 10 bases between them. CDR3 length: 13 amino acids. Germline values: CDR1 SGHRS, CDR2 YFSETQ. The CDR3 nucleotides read TGCGCCAGCAGCTATGACTTGTACTACGAGCAGTACTTC. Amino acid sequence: CASSYDLYYEQYF.

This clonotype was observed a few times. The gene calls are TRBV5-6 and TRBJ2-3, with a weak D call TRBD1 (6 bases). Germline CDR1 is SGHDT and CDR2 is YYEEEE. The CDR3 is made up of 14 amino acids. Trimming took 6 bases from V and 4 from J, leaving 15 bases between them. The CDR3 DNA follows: TGTGCCAGCACCTCGGGACATAGCGCAGATACGCAGTATTTT. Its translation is CASTSGHSADTQYF.

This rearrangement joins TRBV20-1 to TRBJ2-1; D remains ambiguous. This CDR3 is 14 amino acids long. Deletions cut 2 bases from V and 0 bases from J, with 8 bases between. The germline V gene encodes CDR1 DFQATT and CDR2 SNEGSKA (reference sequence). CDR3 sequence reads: CSARKASSYNEQFF. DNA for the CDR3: TGCAGTGCTAGAAAGGCTAGCTCCTACAATGAGCAGTTCTTC.

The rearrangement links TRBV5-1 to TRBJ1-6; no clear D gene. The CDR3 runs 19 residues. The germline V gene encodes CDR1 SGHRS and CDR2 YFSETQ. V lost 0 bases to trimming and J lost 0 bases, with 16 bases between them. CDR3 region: CASSLGSYPQSSYNSPLHF. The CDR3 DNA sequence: TGCGCCAGCAGCTTGGGGTCCTATCCCCAAAGCTCCTATAATTCACCCCTCCACTTT.

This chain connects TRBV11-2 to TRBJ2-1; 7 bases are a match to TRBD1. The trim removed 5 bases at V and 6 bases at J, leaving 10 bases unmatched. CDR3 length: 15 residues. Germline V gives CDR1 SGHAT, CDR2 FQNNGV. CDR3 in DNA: TGTGCCAGCAGCAGAATACAGGGGCCGTTCAATGAGCAGTTCTTC. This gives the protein CASSRIQGPFNEQFF.

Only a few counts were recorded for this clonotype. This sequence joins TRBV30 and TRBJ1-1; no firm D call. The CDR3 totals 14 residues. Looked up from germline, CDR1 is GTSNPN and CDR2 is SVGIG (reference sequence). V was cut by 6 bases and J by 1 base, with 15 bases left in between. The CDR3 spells CACPGRGENTEAFF. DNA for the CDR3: TGTGCCTGCCCCGGGAGAGGCGAGAACACTGAAGCTTTCTTT.

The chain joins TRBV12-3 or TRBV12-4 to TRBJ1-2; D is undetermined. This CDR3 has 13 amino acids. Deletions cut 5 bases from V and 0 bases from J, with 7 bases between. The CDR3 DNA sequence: TGTGCCAGCAGTGACCCAGCTAACTATGGCTACACCTTC. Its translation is CASSDPANYGYTF.

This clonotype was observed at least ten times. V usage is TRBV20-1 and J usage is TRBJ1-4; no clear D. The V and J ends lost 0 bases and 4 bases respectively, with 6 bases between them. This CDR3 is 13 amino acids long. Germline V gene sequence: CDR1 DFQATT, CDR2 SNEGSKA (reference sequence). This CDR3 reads CSARDRVNEKLFF. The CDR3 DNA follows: TGCAGTGCTAGAGATCGGGTTAATGAAAAACTGTTTTTT.